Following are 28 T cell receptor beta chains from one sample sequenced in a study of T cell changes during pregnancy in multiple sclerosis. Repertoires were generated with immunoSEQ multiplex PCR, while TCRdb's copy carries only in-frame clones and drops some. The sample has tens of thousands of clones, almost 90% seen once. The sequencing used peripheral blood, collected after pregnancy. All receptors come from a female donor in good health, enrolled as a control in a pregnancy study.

For the CDR3, the DNA is TGTGCCAGCACCCTCCCCGGGGGAACAGATACGCAGTATTTT. Translating it yields CASTLPGGTDTQYF. The chain couples TRBV25-1 to TRBJ2-3, with a weak D call TRBD2 (6 bases). The CDR3 has 14 residues. CDR1 MGHDK and CDR2 SYGVNS come from the germline V gene. V gave up 7 bases and J gave up 3 bases, with 14 bases separating them. Together with reference TRBV25-1 and TRBJ2-3, the CDR3 gives the full variable domain: EADIYQTPRYLVIGTGKKITLECSQTMGHDKMYWYQQDPGMELHLIHYSYGVNSTEKGDLSSESTVSRIRTEHFPLTLESARPSHTSQYLCASTLPGGTDTQYFGPGTRLTVL.

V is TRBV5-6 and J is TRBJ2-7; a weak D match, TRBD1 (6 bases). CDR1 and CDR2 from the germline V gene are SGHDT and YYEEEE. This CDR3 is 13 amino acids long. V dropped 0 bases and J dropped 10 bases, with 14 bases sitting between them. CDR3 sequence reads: CASSLASPGHQYF. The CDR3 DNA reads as TGTGCCAGCAGCTTGGCCTCCCCGGGACACCAGTACTTC. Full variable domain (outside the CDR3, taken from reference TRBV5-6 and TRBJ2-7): DAGVTQSPTHLIKTRGQQVTLRCSPKSGHDTVSWYQQALGQGPQFIFQYYEEEERQRGNFPDRFSGHQFPNYSSELNVNALLLGDSALYLCASSLASPGHQYFGPGTRLTVT.

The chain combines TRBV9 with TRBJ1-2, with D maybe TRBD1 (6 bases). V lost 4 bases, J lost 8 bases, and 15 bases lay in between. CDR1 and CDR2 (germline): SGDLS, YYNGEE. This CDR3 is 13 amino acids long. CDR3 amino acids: CASSIAQGEGYTF. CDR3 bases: TGTGCCAGCAGCATCGCACAGGGAGAGGGCTACACCTTC.

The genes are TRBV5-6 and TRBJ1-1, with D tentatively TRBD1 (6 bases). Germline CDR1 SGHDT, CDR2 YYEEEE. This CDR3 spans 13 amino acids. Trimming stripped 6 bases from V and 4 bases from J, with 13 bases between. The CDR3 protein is CASTQGLTTEAFF. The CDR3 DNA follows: TGTGCCAGCACACAGGGTTTGACCACTGAAGCTTTCTTT.

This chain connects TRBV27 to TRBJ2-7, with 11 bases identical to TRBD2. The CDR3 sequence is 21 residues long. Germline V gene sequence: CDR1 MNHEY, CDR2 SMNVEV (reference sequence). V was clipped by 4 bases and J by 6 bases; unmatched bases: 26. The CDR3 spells CASSWVGKLAGGPKRDGEQYF. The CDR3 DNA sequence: TGTGCCAGCAGTTGGGTGGGGAAGTTAGCGGGAGGGCCAAAGAGAGACGGCGAGCAGTACTTC.

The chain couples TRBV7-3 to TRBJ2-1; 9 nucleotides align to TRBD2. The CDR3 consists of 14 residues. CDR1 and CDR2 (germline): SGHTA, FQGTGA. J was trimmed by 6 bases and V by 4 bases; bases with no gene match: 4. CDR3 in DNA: TGTGCCAGCAGCTCTTTTAGCGGGAGCAATGAGCAGTTCTTC. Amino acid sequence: CASSSFSGSNEQFF.

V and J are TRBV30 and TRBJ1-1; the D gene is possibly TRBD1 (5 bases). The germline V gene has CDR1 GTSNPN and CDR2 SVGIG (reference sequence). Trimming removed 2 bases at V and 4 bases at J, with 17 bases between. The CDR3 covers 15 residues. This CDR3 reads CAWSFWEGAITEAFF. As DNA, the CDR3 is TGTGCCTGGAGTTTTTGGGAAGGGGCTATCACTGAAGCTTTCTTT.

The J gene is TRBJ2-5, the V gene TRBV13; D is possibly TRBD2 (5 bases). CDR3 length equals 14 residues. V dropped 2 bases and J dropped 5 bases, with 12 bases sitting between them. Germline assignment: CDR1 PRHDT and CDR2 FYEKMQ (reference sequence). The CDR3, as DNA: TGTGCCAGCAGCTTATGGCGAGGAGGTGAGACCCAGTACTTC. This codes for CASSLWRGGETQYF.

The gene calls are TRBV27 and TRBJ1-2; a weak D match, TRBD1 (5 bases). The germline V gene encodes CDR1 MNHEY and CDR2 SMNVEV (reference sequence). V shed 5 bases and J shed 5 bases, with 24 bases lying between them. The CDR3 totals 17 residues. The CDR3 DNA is TGTGCCAGCAGTCCCTTGGGCGCAGGGCGCACGTGGTATGGCTACACCTTC. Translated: CASSPLGAGRTWYGYTF.

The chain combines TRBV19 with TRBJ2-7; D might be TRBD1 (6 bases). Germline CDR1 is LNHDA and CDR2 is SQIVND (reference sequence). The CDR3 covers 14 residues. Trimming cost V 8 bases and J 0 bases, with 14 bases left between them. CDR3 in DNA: TGTGCCAGTGCCCCCCGGGACACCTCCTACGAGCAGTACTTC. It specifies CASAPRDTSYEQYF.

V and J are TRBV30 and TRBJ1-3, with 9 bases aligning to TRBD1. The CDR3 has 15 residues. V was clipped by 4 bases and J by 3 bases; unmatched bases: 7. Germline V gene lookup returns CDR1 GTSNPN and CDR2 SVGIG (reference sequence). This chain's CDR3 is CAWIYRGRNGNTIYF. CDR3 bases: TGTGCCTGGATTTACAGGGGGCGAAATGGAAACACCATATATTTT.

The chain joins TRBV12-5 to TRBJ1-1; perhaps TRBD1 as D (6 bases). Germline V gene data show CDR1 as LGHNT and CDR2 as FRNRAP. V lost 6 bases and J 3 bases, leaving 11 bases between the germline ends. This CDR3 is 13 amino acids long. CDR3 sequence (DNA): TGTGCTAGTGGCGTAGGGGGTGACACTGAAGCTTTCTTT. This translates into CASGVGGDTEAFF.

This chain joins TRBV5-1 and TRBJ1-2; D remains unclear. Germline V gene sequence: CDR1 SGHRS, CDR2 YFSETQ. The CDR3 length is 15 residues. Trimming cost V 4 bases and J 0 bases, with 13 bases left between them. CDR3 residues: CASSLTSQANYGYTF. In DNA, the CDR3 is TGCGCCAGCAGCCTTACTTCGCAAGCTAACTATGGCTACACCTTC.

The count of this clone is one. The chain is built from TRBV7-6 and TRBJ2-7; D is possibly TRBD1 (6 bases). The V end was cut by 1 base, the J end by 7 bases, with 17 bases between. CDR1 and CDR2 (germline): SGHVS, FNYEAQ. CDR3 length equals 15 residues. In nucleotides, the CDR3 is TGTGCCAGCAGCTTAGAGCAGGGGAAGTTCGCGGAGCAGTACTTC. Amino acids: CASSLEQGKFAEQYF. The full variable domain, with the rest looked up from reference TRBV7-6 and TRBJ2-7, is GAGVSQSPRYKVTKRGQDVALRCDPISGHVSLYWYRQALGQGPEFLTYFNYEAQQDKSGLPNDRFSAERPEGSISTLTIQRTEQRDSAMYRCASSLEQGKFAEQYFGPGTRLTVT.

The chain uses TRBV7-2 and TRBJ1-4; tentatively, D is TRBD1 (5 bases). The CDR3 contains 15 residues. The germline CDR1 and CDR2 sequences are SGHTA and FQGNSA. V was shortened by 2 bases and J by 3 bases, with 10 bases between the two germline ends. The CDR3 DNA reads TGTGCCAGCAGCTTAATCTGGGGCCCTAATGAAAAACTGTTTTTT. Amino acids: CASSLIWGPNEKLFF. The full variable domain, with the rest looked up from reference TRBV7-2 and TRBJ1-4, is GAGVSQSPSNKVTEKGKDVELRCDPISGHTALYWYRQSLGQGLEFLIYFQGNSAPDKSGLPSDRFSAERTGGSVSTLTIQRTQQEDSAVYLCASSLIWGPNEKLFFGSGTQLSVL.

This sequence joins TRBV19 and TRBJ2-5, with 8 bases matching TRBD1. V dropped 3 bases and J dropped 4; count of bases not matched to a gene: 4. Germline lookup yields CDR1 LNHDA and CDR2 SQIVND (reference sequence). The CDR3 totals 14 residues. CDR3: CASSIQGAGETQYF. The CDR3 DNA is TGTGCCAGTAGTATCCAGGGGGCGGGAGAGACCCAGTACTTC.

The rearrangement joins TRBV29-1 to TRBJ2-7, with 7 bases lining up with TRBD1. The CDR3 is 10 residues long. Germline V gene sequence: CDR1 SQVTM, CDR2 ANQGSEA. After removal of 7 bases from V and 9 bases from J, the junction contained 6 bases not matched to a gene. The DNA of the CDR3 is TGCAGCGCCAGGGGGTCTAGGCAGTACTTC. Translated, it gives CSARGSRQYF.

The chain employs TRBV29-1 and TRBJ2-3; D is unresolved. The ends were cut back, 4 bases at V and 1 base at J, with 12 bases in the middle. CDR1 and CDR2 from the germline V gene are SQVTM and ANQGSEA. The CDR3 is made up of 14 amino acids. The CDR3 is CSVGGTTRTDTQYF. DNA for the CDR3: TGCAGCGTTGGAGGTACTACCCGCACAGATACGCAGTATTTT.

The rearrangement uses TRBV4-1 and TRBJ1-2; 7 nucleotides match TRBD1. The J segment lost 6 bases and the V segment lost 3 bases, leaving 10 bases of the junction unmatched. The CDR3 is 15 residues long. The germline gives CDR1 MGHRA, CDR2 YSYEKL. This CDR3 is CASSHPDREVDGYTF. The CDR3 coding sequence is TGCGCCAGCAGCCACCCTGACAGGGAGGTCGATGGCTACACCTTC.

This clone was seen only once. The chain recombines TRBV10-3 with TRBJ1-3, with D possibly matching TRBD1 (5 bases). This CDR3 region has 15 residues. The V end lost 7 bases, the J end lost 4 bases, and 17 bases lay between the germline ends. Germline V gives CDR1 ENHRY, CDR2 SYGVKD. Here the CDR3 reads CAITPGGVEGNTIYF. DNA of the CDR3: TGTGCCATCACCCCGGGGGGAGTGGAGGGAAACACCATATATTTT.

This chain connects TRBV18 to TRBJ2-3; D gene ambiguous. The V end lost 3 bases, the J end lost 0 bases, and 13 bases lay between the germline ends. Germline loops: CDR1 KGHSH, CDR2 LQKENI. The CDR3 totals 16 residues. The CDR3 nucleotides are TGTGCCAGCTCACCTCTCGATTTCCGGAGCACAGATACGCAGTATTTT. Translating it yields CASSPLDFRSTDTQYF.

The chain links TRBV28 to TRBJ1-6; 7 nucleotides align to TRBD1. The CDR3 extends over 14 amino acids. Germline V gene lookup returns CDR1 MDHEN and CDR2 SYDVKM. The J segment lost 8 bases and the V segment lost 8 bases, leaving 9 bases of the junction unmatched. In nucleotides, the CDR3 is TGTGCCAGCCGAAAGGGGGCAGGGGATTCACCCCTCCACTTT. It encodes CASRKGAGDSPLHF. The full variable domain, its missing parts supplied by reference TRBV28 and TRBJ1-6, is DVKVTQSSRYLVKRTGEKVFLECVQDMDHENMFWYRQDPGLGLRLIYFSYDVKMKEKGDIPEGYSVSREKKERFSLILESASTNQTSMYLCASRKGAGDSPLHFGNGTRLTVT.

The CDR3 sequence is CASSPSSYEQYF. The CDR3 nucleotides are TGTGCCAGCAGCCCCAGCTCCTACGAGCAGTACTTC. The chain carries TRBV7-2 and TRBJ2-7; D unresolved. The CDR3 totals 12 residues. Trimming took off 5 bases at V and 0 bases at J, with 5 bases between the two ends. The germline CDR1 and CDR2 sequences are SGHTA and FQGNSA.

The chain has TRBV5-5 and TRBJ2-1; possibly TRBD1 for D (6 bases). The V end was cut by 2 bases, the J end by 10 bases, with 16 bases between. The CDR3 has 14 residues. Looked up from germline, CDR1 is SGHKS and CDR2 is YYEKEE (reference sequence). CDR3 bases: TGTGCCAGCAGCTTACCCGGACAGAGAAAAGAGCAGTTCTTC. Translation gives CASSLPGQRKEQFF.

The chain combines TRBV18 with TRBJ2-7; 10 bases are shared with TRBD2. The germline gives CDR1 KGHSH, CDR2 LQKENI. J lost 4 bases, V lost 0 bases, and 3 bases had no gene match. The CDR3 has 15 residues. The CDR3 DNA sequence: TGTGCCAGCTCACCACCGTCTAGCGGGAGTTACGAGCAGTACTTC. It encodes CASSPPSSGSYEQYF.

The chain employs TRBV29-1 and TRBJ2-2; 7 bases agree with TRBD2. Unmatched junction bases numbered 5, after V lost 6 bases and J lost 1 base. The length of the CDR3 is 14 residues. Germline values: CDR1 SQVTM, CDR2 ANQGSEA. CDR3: CSVGGFQNTGELFF. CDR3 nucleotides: TGCAGCGTGGGAGGGTTCCAGAACACCGGGGAGCTGTTTTTT.

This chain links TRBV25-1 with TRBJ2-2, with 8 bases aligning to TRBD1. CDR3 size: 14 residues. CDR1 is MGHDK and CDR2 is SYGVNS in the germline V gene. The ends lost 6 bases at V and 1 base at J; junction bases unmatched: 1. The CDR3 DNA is TGTGCCAGCAGAGGGACAGGGAACACCGGGGAGCTGTTTTTT. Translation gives CASRGTGNTGELFF.

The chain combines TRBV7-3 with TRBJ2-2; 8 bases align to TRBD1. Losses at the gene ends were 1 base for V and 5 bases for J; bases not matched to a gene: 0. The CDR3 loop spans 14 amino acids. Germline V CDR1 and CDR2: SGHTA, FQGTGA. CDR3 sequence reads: CASSLNRGTGELFF. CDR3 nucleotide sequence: TGTGCCAGCAGCTTAAACAGGGGGACCGGGGAGCTGTTTTTT.